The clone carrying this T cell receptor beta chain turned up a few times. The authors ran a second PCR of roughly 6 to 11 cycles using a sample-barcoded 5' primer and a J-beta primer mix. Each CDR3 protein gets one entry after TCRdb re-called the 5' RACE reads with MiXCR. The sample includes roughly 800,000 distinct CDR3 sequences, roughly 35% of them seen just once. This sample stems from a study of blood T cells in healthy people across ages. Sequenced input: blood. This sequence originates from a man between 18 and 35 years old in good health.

CDR3 protein: CSARPTGGTEAFF. The CDR3 DNA is TGCAGTGCTAGACCTACGGGTGGCACTGAAGCTTTCTTT. The rearrangement joins TRBV20-1 to TRBJ1-1, with D unresolved. Trimming shortened V by 2 bases and J by 4 bases, and 11 bases separated the two germline ends. The CDR3 length is 13 residues. The germline V gene encodes CDR1 DFQATT and CDR2 SNEGSKA (reference sequence).